These T cell receptor beta chains were read from a single sample in a study of blood T cell repertoires in COVID-19. Some clones are missing from TCRdb's copy, which holds only in-frame ones; the method was immunoSEQ multiplex PCR. The sample lists some 88,000 clones; approximately 86% were seen once. Sequenced material: peripheral blood. The receptor set was obtained from a man between 60 and 75 years old with acute or convalescent COVID-19. CDR3s include the opening cysteine and the closing phenylalanine or tryptophan. The order of the fields is clone size, J gene, D gene, V gene, CDR3 DNA, CDR3 protein. A D gene is named only where the DNA matches it firmly. Only some rows state a clone size, as once, few, many or a class for expanded clones.

NA,TRBJ2-7,TRBD1,TRBV19,TGTGCCAGTAGTATGGGACAGGGGGTCGACGAGCAGTACTTC,CASSMGQGVDEQYF
few,TRBJ2-1,TRBD2,TRBV5-6,TGTGCCAGCAGCTTGGAACGCGGGGGGGACTACAATGAGCAGTTCTTC,CASSLERGGDYNEQFF
NA,TRBJ1-4,TRBD1,TRBV5-1,TGCGCCAGCAGCACGGAAGGGGGCGGGAATGAAAAACTGTTTTTT,CASSTEGGGNEKLFF
NA,TRBJ1-2,TRBD1,TRBV5-1,TGCGCCAGCAGCGTGAACCCCGGGACAGGGCTAAGCTATGGCTACACCTTC,CASSVNPGTGLSYGYTF
NA,TRBJ2-1,NA,TRBV5-1,TGCGCCAGCAGCTACACCCTAGGAAATGAGCAGTTCTTC,CASSYTLGNEQFF
NA,TRBJ1-5,TRBD1,TRBV19,TGTGCCAGTAGTGCTGGACAGGGGCGGTCTCAGCCCCAGCATTTT,CASSAGQGRSQPQHF
NA,TRBJ2-7,TRBD2,TRBV19,TGTGCCAGTAGTATACCGGGACTAGCGTACTCCTACGAGCAGTACTTC,CASSIPGLAYSYEQYF
NA,TRBJ2-5,NA,TRBV5-5,TGTGCCAGCAGCTTGTCACAGGGAGGGTACCAGGGAGAGACCCAGTACTTC,CASSLSQGGYQGETQYF
NA,TRBJ2-7,TRBD1,TRBV4-1,TGCGCCAGCAGCCAAGATGGACAGGGCTTCACCTACGAGCAGTACTTC,CASSQDGQGFTYEQYF
NA,TRBJ2-4,TRBD2,TRBV4-2,TGTGCCAGCAGCCGGAACAGCGGGGCGGGACGCGAAAACATTCAGTACTTC,CASSRNSGAGRENIQYF
NA,TRBJ1-4,NA,TRBV5-1,TGCGCCAGCAGCTTGCTTTCGGGAAATAATGAAAAACTGTTTTTT,CASSLLSGNNEKLFF
once,TRBJ1-2,TRBD1,TRBV11-2,TGTGCCAGCAGCTCTACAGGGGGGGTGGGCTACACCTTC,CASSSTGGVGYTF
NA,TRBJ2-7,NA,TRBV9,TGTGCCAGCAGCGCTCAGGGTTTACAAAATGACGAGCAGTACTTC,CASSAQGLQNDEQYF
NA,TRBJ2-3,NA,TRBV7-3,TGTGCCAGCAGCTTAATCCTCCTTGCGGGCCCCACAGATACGCAGTATTTT,CASSLILLAGPTDTQYF
NA,TRBJ1-2,NA,TRBV5-4,TGTGCCAGCAGCTTGGGGGCAGGGCAGTACTATGGCTACACCTTC,CASSLGAGQYYGYTF
NA,TRBJ2-2,TRBD1,TRBV2,TGTGCCAGCAGCGAGACAGGGGTTGGCGGGGAGCTGTTTTTT,CASSETGVGGELFF
NA,TRBJ2-3,TRBD1,TRBV7-9,TGTGCCAGCAGTCCACAGAGAAAGGGGACAGACACAGATACGCAGTATTTT,CASSPQRKGTDTDTQYF
NA,TRBJ1-2,NA,TRBV6-5,TGTGCCAGCAGCCAATCCACAGGGTTTGGCTACACCTTC,CASSQSTGFGYTF
once,TRBJ1-2,NA,TRBV19,TGTGCCAGTAGTATCCAAATACTCAGGGGCTATGGCTACACCTTC,CASSIQILRGYGYTF
NA,TRBJ2-2,NA,TRBV11-3,TGTGCCAGCAGCTTTGACACGTCCGGGGAGCTGTTTTTT,CASSFDTSGELFF
NA,TRBJ2-1,NA,TRBV7-7,TGTGCCAGCAGCCCGAGGGGGGGAGGCAATGAGCAGTTCTTC,CASSPRGGGNEQFF
NA,TRBJ2-7,TRBD1,TRBV30,TGTGCCTGGAGTGCGACAGGGTCGTTCTACGAGCAGTACTTC,CAWSATGSFYEQYF
NA,TRBJ2-7,TRBD1,TRBV4-1,TGCGCCAGCAGCCAAGGGACAGGGGCGGCCTACGAGCAGTACTTC,CASSQGTGAAYEQYF
NA,TRBJ1-1,TRBD1,TRBV19,TGTGCCAGTACTCCACAGGGGACCACTGAAGCTTTCTTT,CASTPQGTTEAFF
NA,TRBJ1-2,NA,TRBV19,TGTGCCAGTAGTGAGACAGTTTCTATCTATGGCTACACCTTC,CASSETVSIYGYTF
NA,TRBJ2-2,TRBD1,TRBV7-8,TGTGCCAGCAGGCCACCGACGGGACAGGGGCACACCGGGGAGCTGTTTTTT,CASRPPTGQGHTGELFF
NA,TRBJ1-5,NA,TRBV30,TGTGCCTGGAGTGTACGCCACCTAACCCAACAGGGAGAGGGCAATCAGCCCCAGCATTTT,CAWSVRHLTQQGEGNQPQHF
NA,TRBJ1-5,NA,TRBV30,TGTGCCTGGAGCTTTAGGGGCTCCCGGAATCAGCCCCAGCATTTT,CAWSFRGSRNQPQHF
NA,TRBJ1-1,NA,TRBV30,TGTGCCTGGAGTGTAAAGAGTCCAAGATACACTGAAGCTTTCTTT,CAWSVKSPRYTEAFF
NA,TRBJ1-2,NA,TRBV9,TGTGCCAGCAGCCCCCCCCCAGATCAGGGGCCCTATGGCTACACCTTC,CASSPPPDQGPYGYTF
NA,TRBJ1-2,TRBD1,TRBV5-4,TGTGCCAGCAGTTTGGGCGGGACAGGGGGCTCGGGCTACACCTTC,CASSLGGTGGSGYTF
NA,TRBJ1-3,NA,TRBV9,TGTGCCAGCAGCCCCAGAGGAGGGGCGGGGGACACCATATATTTT,CASSPRGGAGDTIYF
NA,TRBJ1-1,NA,TRBV11-2,TGTGCCAGCAGCTCAACAGGACAGATGAACACTGAAGCTTTCTTT,CASSSTGQMNTEAFF
NA,TRBJ1-5,NA,TRBV3-1/TRBV3-2,TGTGCCAGCAGCCCCCTCAGGGGCAATCAGCCCCAGCATTTT,CASSPLRGNQPQHF
NA,TRBJ2-1,TRBD2,TRBV7-3,TGTGCCAGCAGCTTAACAACTAGCGGGACTAACAATGAGCAGTTCTTC,CASSLTTSGTNNEQFF
NA,TRBJ1-3,NA,TRBV2,TGTGCCAGCAGTGAGGACAGAATCTCTGGAAACACCATATATTTT,CASSEDRISGNTIYF
NA,TRBJ2-1,NA,TRBV6-4,TGTGCCAGCAAGGGAGAGGGCTCCTACAATGAGCAGTTCTTC,CASKGEGSYNEQFF
NA,TRBJ2-4,NA,TRBV5-1,TGCGCCAGCAGCTTGGATCTAGAAATACTAGCCAAAAACATTCAGTACTTC,CASSLDLEILAKNIQYF
NA,TRBJ1-2,NA,TRBV5-1,TGCGCCAGCAGGCCGGGAGGCAGTGGTGGCTACACCTTC,CASRPGGSGGYTF
NA,TRBJ1-3,NA,TRBV30,TGTGCCTGGAGTCGGACCCGGGGAATTGGAAACACCATATATTTT,CAWSRTRGIGNTIYF
NA,TRBJ2-2,TRBD1,TRBV24-1,TGTGCCACCAGTGATTCACTACCGACAGGGGCCTTGAACACCGGGGAGCTGTTTTTT,CATSDSLPTGALNTGELFF
NA,TRBJ1-1,NA,TRBV29-1,TGCAGCGCCGAACCTCAGTTGAACACTGAAGCTTTCTTT,CSAEPQLNTEAFF
NA,TRBJ1-1,NA,TRBV6-5,TGTGCCAGCAGTTACGTCCAGGGCGGAACTTTCTTT,CASSYVQGGTFF
few,TRBJ1-2,NA,TRBV11-2,TGTGCCAGCAGCTTAGATGAGCATGGCTACACCTTC,CASSLDEHGYTF
NA,TRBJ2-1,NA,TRBV29-1,TGCAGCGGTGAGGGGGGGCTCTACAATGAGCAGTTCTTC,CSGEGGLYNEQFF
NA,TRBJ2-3,TRBD2,TRBV20-1,TGCAGTGCTAGTAGCGGGGATAGCACAGATACGCAGTATTTT,CSASSGDSTDTQYF
once,TRBJ1-3,NA,TRBV19,TGTGCCAGTACTCCCCTTGTCAGCTCTGGAAACACCATATATTTT,CASTPLVSSGNTIYF
NA,TRBJ2-2,NA,TRBV21-1,TGTGCCAGCAGCCGTTGGCTACCTCACGGAGGGACTAGCGGGGGGAACACCGGGGAGCTGTTTTTT,CASSRWLPHGGTSGGNTGELFF
NA,TRBJ2-7,TRBD1,TRBV2,TGTGCCAGCAGTGAGCGCCCCGGACAGGGGGCATCCTACGAGCAGTACTTC,CASSERPGQGASYEQYF
NA,TRBJ1-2,TRBD1,TRBV30,TGTGCCTGGAGGGGGATCCCGGGACAGAAAGATTTCGGCTATGGCTACACCTTC,CAWRGIPGQKDFGYGYTF
NA,TRBJ2-5,TRBD1,TRBV10-3,TGTGCCATCAGTGAGGGGACAGGGGTGGAGACCCAGTACTTC,CAISEGTGVETQYF
NA,TRBJ2-3,TRBD1,TRBV29-1,TGCAGCGTTGTTGGGACAGGGAATTCAGATACGCAGTATTTT,CSVVGTGNSDTQYF
NA,TRBJ2-1,NA,TRBV2,TGTGCCAGCAGTAAGGCTGTGGCTGCGGCCGTAGACAGGGAGCAGTTCTTC,CASSKAVAAAVDREQFF